This is a list of T cell receptor beta chains from one sample in a study of Graves' ophthalmopathy and Graves' hyperthyroidism. One entry per CDR3 protein results from TCRdb running MiXCR on the multiplex PCR reads. The sample has about 1.1 million distinct CDR3 sequences; about 35% are singletons. Sequenced: peripheral blood or thyroid tissue (not recorded which). These receptors were collected from an adult man with Graves' hyperthyroidism. Both conserved end residues are trimmed from each CDR3.

TRBV7-9	TRBJ2-5	ASSLESSGRTETQY
TRBV7-9	TRBJ1-1	ASSLPGGYDTEAF
TRBV7-9	TRBJ2-7	ASSSSVWGNYEQY
TRBV2	TRBJ1-3	ASVATPSGNTIY
TRBV29-1	TRBJ2-5	SVEVGAGTQY
TRBV10-3	TRBJ1-1	AVSESFGKGHTEAF
TRBV28	TRBJ1-3	ASYSPYTIY
TRBV10-3	TRBJ1-2	AISGKQGEATGYT
TRBV5-1	TRBJ2-7	ASSASGPYEQY
TRBV6-5	TRBJ2-7	ASSYPESEQY
TRBV10-2	TRBJ1-2	AYEGANYGYT
TRBV20-1	TRBJ1-5	SAGAGQGFQPQH
TRBV29-1	TRBJ1-1	SEDSPKGEAF
TRBV30	TRBJ1-6	AWTLEVSPLH
TRBV10-2	TRBJ1-2	ASSESGDRGTYGYT
TRBV20-1	TRBJ1-5	SARNRGLSNQPQH
TRBV2	TRBJ2-6	ASSVGPGANVLT
TRBV6-2/TRBV6-3	TRBJ1-5	ASSRTDHHNQPQH
TRBV5-8	TRBJ2-5	ASSLAASAETQY
TRBV7-9	TRBJ1-1	ASTLTRGNTEAF
TRBV7-2	NA	ASSSGTGSDTQY
TRBV25-1	TRBJ1-2	ANSLRGSRGYT
TRBV15	TRBJ1-1	ATSRVSGATEAF
TRBV25-1	TRBJ2-7	ASSESEGSEQY
TRBV2	TRBJ1-5	ASSGGGGNQPQH
TRBV6-2/TRBV6-3	TRBJ2-2	ASSYSPGANTGELF
TRBV4-1	TRBJ1-5	ASSQELRHNQPQH
TRBV12-3/TRBV12-4	TRBJ1-2	ASSYVPSGASYGYT
TRBV7-7	TRBJ2-5	ASSEHSGGDQY
TRBV20-1	TRBJ2-7	SARGTDQREQY
TRBV30	TRBJ1-2	AWSVQQGWDGYT
TRBV19	TRBJ1-5	ASSPPPGHGSNQPQH
TRBV7-8	TRBJ2-7	ASSLVTLAGTAYEQY
TRBV7-9	TRBJ2-2	AEPGNTGELF
TRBV5-1	TRBJ2-7	ASSLVRGYEHY
TRBV29-1	TRBJ1-4	SVTTGRTDEKLF
TRBV11-2	TRBJ2-7	ASSFSGRLLEQY
TRBV2	TRBJ2-7	ASTPQVGLSYEQY
TRBV2	TRBJ2-5	ASSEAVWGLSSQY
TRBV15	TRBJ2-7	ATSRATGNYEQY
TRBV6-6	TRBJ1-2	ASSYPPGSD
TRBV28	TRBJ2-7	ASSLRAGEQY
TRBV6-6	TRBJ2-7	AGSSGGNYEQY
TRBV15	TRBJ2-1	ATSRDRGGAYNEQF
TRBV7-9	TRBJ2-7	ASSSLPGSEQY
TRBV15	TRBJ2-7	ATSSPSGSSYEQY
TRBV7-9	TRBJ1-6	ASSDGLLNKNSPLH
TRBV9	TRBJ2-5	ASSGTGTGLETQY
TRBV7-9	TRBJ1-2	ASSPDRGLVYGYT
TRBV10-3	TRBJ1-2	ATKVTPNNNYGYT